This T cell receptor beta chain was sequenced during a study of vaccination and CD4 T cells after COVID-19. At the level of the study: Cultures serving as controls received a peptide pool (CEFX or HIV-1 Nef) or no peptide.

The V segment lost 0 bases and the J segment 0 bases; nucleotides outside the gene matches: 5. Per the germline V gene, CDR1 is MNHEY and CDR2 is SMNVEV (reference sequence). The CDR3 contains 17 residues. An Oncomine TCR Beta short-read assay was used to sequence the DNA from cultured CD4+ T cells. One entry per CDR3 protein results from TCRdb running MiXCR on the PCR reads. The table lists about 15,000 distinct CDR3 sequences, 50% to 65% of them singletons. Whole-study findings and limits: Rising from about 20 to 38, the median of SARS-CoV-2-reactive clonotypes did not change significantly.

As regards this clonotype: Antigen: not known.

Treatment noted: roughly 10-day PBMC culture with coronavirus spike peptide pools or control peptides (ViraFEST assay). The clonotype comes from a human donor who had recovered from COVID-19. This material consisted of CD4+ T cells from blood, cultured in vitro, taken before SARS-CoV-2 vaccination. The J gene is TRBJ1-5, the V gene TRBV27; 7 nucleotides align to TRBD1. CDR3 DNA sequence: TGTGCCAGCAGTTTATCGGACAGGCCATATAGCAATCAGCCCCAGCATTTT. Amino acid sequence: CASSLSDRPYSNQPQHF.